This T cell receptor (beta chain) was documented in a study of CD8 T cells in ankylosing spondylitis. With molecular barcodes, quantitative 5'-RACE was used to make the TCR beta libraries. TCRdb independently ran MiXCR on the 5' RACE reads; one entry per CDR3 protein. The repertoire has over 700,000 distinct CDR3 sequences, roughly 20% of them found once; the top ten carry around 19%. The table lists this clonotype with a few counts. Antigen unknown. Points from the study as a whole: CD8+ by phenotype, disease-linked clones were relatively rare in peripheral blood. Some of the motif variants had earlier been found in reactive arthritis patients' fluid and blood. According to the report, clones linked to the disease were significantly enriched in matched synovial fluid samples taken from ankylosing spondylitis patients. Among TCR beta sequences, a motif of under 10 highly homologous variants appeared characteristic of ankylosing spondylitis blood.

The specimen was blood, either unsorted or a sorted T cell fraction (not recorded which). The clonotype was recovered from a male donor with ankylosing spondylitis.

The DNA of the CDR3 is TGCGCCAGCAGCCGAGGGGGCCAATTGAATTCACCCCTCCACTTT. Amino acids: CASSRGGQLNSPLHF. The chain employs TRBV4-3 and TRBJ1-6, with TRBD1 matching over 7 bases. V lost 4 bases to trimming and J lost 7 bases; unmatched junction nucleotides: 7. Germline CDR1 reads LGHNA; CDR2 reads YSLEER. CDR3 length equals 15 residues.